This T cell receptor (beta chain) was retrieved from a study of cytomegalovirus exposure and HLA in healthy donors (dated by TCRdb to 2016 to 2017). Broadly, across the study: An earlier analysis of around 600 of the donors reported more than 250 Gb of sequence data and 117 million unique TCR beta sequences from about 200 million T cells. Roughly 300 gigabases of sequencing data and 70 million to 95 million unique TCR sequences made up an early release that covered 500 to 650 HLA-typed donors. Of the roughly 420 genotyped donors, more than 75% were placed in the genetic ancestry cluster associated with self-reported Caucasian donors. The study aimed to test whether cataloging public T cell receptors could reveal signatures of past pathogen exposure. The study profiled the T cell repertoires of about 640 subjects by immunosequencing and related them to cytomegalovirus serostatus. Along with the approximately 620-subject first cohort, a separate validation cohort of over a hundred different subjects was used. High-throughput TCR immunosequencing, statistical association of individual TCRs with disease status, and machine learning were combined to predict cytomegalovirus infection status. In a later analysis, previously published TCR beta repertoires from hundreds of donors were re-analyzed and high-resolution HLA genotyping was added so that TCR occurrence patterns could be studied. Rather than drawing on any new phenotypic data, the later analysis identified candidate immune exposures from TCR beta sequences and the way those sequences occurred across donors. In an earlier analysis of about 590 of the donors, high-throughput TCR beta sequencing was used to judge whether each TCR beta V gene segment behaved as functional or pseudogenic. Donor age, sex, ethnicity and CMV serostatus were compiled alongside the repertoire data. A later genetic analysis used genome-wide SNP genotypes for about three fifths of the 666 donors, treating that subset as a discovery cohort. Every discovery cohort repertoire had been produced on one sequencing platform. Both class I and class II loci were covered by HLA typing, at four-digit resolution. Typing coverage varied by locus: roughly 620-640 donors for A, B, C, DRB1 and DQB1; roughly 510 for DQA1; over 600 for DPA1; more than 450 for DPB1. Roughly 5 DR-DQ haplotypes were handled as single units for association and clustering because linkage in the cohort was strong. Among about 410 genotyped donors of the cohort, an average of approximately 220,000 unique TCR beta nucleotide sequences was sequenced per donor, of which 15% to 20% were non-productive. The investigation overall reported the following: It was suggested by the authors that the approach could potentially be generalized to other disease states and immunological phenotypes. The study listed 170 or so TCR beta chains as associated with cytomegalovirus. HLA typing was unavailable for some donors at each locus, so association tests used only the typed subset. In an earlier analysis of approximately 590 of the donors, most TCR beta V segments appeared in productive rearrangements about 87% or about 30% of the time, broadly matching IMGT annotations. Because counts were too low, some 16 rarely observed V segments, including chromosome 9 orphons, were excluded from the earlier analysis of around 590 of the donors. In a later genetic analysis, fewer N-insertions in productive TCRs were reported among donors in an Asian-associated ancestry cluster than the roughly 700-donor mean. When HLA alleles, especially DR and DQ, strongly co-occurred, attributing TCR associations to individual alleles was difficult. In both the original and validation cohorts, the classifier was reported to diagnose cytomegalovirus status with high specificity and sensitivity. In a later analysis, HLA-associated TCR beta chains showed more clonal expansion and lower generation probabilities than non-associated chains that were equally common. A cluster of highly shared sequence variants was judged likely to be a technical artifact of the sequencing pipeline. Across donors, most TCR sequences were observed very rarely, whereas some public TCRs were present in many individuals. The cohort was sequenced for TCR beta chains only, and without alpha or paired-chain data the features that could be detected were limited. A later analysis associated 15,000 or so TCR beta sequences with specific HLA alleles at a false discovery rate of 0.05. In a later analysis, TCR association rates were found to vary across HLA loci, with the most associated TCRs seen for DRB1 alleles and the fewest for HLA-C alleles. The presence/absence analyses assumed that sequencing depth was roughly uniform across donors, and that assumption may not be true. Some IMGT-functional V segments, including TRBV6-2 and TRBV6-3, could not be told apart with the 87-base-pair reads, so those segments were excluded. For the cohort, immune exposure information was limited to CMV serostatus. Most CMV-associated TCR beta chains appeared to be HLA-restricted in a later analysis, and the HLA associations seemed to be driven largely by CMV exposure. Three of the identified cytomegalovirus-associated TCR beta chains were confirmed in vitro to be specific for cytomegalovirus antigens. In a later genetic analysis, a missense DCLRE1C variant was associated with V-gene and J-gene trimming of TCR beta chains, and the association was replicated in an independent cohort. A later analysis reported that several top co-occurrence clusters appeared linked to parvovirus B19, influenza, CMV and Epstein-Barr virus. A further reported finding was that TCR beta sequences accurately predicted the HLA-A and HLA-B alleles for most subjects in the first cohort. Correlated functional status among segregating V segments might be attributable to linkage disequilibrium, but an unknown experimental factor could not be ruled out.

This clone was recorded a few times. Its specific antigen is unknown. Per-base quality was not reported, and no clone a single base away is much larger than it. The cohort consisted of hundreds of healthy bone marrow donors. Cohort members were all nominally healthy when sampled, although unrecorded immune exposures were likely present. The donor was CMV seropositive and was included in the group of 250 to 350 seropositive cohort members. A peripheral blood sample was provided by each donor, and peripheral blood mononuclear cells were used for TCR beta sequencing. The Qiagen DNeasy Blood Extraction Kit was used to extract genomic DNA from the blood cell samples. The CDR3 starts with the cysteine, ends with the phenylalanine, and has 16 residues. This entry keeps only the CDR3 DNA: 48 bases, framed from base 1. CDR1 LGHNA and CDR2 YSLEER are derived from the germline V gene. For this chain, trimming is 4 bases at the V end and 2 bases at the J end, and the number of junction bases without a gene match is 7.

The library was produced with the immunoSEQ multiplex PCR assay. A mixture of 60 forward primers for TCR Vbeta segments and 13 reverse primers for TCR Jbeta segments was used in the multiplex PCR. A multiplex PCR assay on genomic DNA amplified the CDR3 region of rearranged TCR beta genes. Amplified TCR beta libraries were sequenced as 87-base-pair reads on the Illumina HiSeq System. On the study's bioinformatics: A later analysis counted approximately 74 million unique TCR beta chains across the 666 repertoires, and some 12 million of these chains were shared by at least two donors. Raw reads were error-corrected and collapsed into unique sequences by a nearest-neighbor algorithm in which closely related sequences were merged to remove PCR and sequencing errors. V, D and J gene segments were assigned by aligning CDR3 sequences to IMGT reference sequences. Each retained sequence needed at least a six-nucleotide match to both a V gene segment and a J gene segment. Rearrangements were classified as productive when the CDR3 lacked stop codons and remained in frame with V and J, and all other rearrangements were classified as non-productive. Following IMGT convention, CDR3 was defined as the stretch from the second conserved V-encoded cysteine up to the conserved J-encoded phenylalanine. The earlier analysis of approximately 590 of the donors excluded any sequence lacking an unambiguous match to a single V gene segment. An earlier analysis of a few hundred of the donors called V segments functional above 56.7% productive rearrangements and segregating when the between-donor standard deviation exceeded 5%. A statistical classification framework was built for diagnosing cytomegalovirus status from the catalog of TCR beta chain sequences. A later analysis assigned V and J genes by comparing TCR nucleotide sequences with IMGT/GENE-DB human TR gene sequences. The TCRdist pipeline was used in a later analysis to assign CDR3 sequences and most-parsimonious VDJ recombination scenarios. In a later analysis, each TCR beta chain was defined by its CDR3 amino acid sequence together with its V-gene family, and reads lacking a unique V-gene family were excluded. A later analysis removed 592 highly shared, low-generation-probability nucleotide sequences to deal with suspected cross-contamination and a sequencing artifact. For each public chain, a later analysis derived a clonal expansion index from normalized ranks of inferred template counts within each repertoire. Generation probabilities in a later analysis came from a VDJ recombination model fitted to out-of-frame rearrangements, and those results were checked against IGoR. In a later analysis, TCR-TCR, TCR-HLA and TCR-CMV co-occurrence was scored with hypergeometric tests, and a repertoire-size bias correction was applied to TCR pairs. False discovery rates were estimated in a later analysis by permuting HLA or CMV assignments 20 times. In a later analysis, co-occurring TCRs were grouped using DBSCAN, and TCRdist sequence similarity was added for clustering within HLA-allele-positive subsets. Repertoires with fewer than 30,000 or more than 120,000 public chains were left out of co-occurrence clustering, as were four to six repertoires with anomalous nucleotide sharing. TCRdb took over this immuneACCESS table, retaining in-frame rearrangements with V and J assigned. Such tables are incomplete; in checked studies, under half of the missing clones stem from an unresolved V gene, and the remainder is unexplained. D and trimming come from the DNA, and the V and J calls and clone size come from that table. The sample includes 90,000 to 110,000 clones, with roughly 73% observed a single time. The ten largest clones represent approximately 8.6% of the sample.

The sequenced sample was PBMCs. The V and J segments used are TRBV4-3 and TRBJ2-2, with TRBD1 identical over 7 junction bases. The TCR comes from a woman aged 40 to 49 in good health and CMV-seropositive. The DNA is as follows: TGCGCCAGCAGCCTTAGGACAGGATCTAACACCGGGGAGCTGTTTTTT. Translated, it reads CASSLRTGSNTGELFF.